The 18 T cell receptor beta chains in this list originate from one sample, sequenced in a study of blood T cells in healthy people across ages. A J-beta primer mix and a sample-barcoded 5' primer were used in a second PCR of about 6 to 12 cycles. TCRdb used MiXCR to reprocess the 5' RACE reads, holding one entry per CDR3 protein. The table lists some 1.5 million distinct CDR3 sequences, approximately 28% of them singletons. Sequencing was performed on blood. These receptors all stem from a woman younger than 45 in good health.

This chain uses TRBV2 with TRBJ2-3; D may be TRBD1 (6 bases). The V end was cut by 6 bases, the J end by 2 bases, with 12 bases between. Germline assignment: CDR1 SNHLY and CDR2 FYNNEI. The length of the CDR3 is 14 residues. The CDR3 loop is CASRMRGTTDTQYF. CDR3 sequence (DNA): TGTGCCAGCAGGATGAGGGGGACCACAGATACGCAGTATTTT.

CDR3 nucleotides: TGCGCCAGCAGCTTGGTGGCTAGCGGGGGGCCATCCGGGGAGCTGTTTTTT. This gives the protein CASSLVASGGPSGELFF. The V gene is TRBV5-1, the J gene TRBJ2-2; 11 bases are a match to TRBD2. This CDR3 is 17 amino acids long. Germline V lookup: CDR1 SGHRS, CDR2 YFSETQ. Unmatched junction bases numbered 7, after V lost 0 bases and J lost 6 bases.

This clonotype was detected ten times or more. This chain joins TRBV6-5 and TRBJ2-3; the D gene could be TRBD1 or TRBD2 (5 bases each). V gave up 2 bases and J gave up 0 bases, with 6 bases separating them. Germline CDR1 reads MNHEY; CDR2 reads SVGAGI. The CDR3 has 14 amino acids. The CDR3 bases are TGTGCCAGCAGTTACCGGGACAGCACAGATACGCAGTATTTT. It is translated as CASSYRDSTDTQYF.

This clonotype has a handful of counts. The chain carries TRBV2 and TRBJ2-2; tentatively, D is TRBD1 (6 bases). Germline CDR1 and CDR2: SNHLY and FYNNEI. Trimming stripped 3 bases from V and 2 bases from J, with 19 bases between. This CDR3 is built from 18 residues. The CDR3 loop reads CASSDNAGVLPNTGELFF. CDR3 coding DNA: TGTGCCAGCAGTGATAACGCAGGGGTCTTACCTAACACCGGGGAGCTGTTTTTT.

This clonotype was counted ten times or more. This chain joins TRBV29-1 and TRBJ2-7, with 11 bases identical to TRBD2. The CDR3 loop spans 12 amino acids. Germline V CDR1 and CDR2: SQVTM, ANQGSEA. J lost 5 bases, V lost 6 bases, and 3 bases had no gene match. CDR3: CSVAGLADEQYF. The CDR3 bases are TGCAGCGTGGCGGGACTAGCGGACGAGCAGTACTTC.

The CDR3 sequence: CASSPRFTPTNEKLFF. In DNA form, the CDR3 reads TGTGCCAGCAGTCCCCGCTTCACCCCAACTAATGAAAAACTGTTTTTT. The V and J genes are TRBV6-5 and TRBJ1-4, with unresolved D. The V end was cut by 5 bases, the J end by 0 bases, with 13 bases between. The CDR3 is 16 amino acids. Germline assignment: CDR1 MNHEY and CDR2 SVGAGI.

The CDR3 protein is CASSSQGLAGGETQYF. CDR3 bases: TGTGCCAGCAGCAGCCAGGGACTAGCGGGCGGAGAGACCCAGTACTTC. This rearrangement joins TRBV5-5 to TRBJ2-5; TRBD2 matches at 12 bases. The CDR3 is made up of 16 amino acids. Germline CDR1 and CDR2: SGHKS and YYEKEE (reference sequence). V gave up 4 bases and J gave up 4 bases; unmatched junction bases: 8.

The chain joins TRBV10-3 to TRBJ1-1; 9 bases align to TRBD1. The CDR3 has 13 amino acids. The V gene's germline CDR1 is ENHRY and CDR2 SYGVKD. Germline trimming cut 2 bases from V and 11 bases from J; bases unmatched to any gene: 6. The CDR3 nucleotides are TGTGCCATCAGTGAGGCTGGACAGGGGTGGGCTTTCTTT. This sequence encodes CAISEAGQGWAFF.

This clonotype occurred many times. This chain connects TRBV11-2 to TRBJ2-4; TRBD1 agrees at 7 bases. In germline, CDR1 is SGHAT, CDR2 FQNNGV. CDR3 length: 16 amino acids. Trimming took 5 bases from V and 3 from J; bases not matched to a gene: 10. The CDR3 loop is CASSPRQGGDKNIQYF. The CDR3 nucleotides read TGTGCCAGCAGCCCAAGACAGGGTGGGGACAAAAACATTCAGTACTTC.

This clonotype has just one count. J is TRBJ1-6 and V is TRBV13; a possible D gene is TRBD1 (5 bases). Trimming removed 5 bases at V and 3 bases at J, with 17 bases between. Germline CDR1 PRHDT, CDR2 FYEKMQ (reference sequence). This CDR3 is 17 amino acids long. CDR3 in DNA: TGTGCCAGCAGCCGAGGTAGGGGTGGCGGCTATAATTCACCCCTCCACTTT. Its translation is CASSRGRGGGYNSPLHF.

DNA for the CDR3: TGTGCCAGCAGCTCGGGACGCCAGTCCTACGAGCAGTACTTC. Translating it yields CASSSGRQSYEQYF. The chain carries TRBV11-2 and TRBJ2-7; D may correspond to TRBD1 or TRBD2 (5 bases each). Trimming took 4 bases from V and 1 from J, leaving 11 bases between them. CDR3 length equals 14 residues. Germline values: CDR1 SGHAT, CDR2 FQNNGV.

This clonotype appeared many times. This may come from a read error, since a much larger clone is one base off. The chain joins TRBV10-3 to TRBJ2-7, with D possibly TRBD1 on 5 matching bases. CDR1 is ENHRY, CDR2 SYGVKD, per germline. The CDR3 has 12 residues. Trimming took 7 bases from V and 7 from J, leaving 14 bases between them. The CDR3: CAINTGYNEQYF. Written as DNA, the CDR3 is TGTGCCATCAATACAGGATACAATGAGCAGTACTTC.

The table lists this clonotype with a few counts. The chain uses TRBV5-1 and TRBJ2-7; 14 bases align to TRBD2. Germline trimming cut 4 bases from V and 2 bases from J; bases unmatched to any gene: 5. Per germline, CDR1 SGHRS and CDR2 YFSETQ. The CDR3 totals 16 residues. The CDR3 loop is CASSPGTSGGTYEQYF. In DNA form, the CDR3 reads TGCGCCAGCAGCCCCGGGACTAGCGGGGGTACCTACGAGCAGTACTTC.

This clonotype was recorded a few times. J is TRBJ1-2 and V is TRBV18; D gene unclear. In germline, CDR1 is KGHSH, CDR2 LQKENI. Between the trimmed V and J ends, which lost 3 bases and 4 bases, there was a span of 12 bases. There are 14 residues in the CDR3. The CDR3, as DNA: TGTGCCAGCTCACCGGTCGGAACTTCCTATGGCTACACCTTC. Amino acid sequence: CASSPVGTSYGYTF.

Remarks on this clonotype: This could be a read error, since a much larger clone is one nucleotide away. V and J are TRBV6-5 and TRBJ2-7, with D hard to call. This CDR3 comprises 15 residues. Trimming took off 0 bases at V and 7 bases at J, with 16 bases between the two ends. Germline CDR1 is MNHEY and CDR2 is SVGAGI. The CDR3 DNA reads as TGTGCCAGCAGTTACTCGGGGTTTTCCTACAATGAGCAGTACTTC. Translating it yields CASSYSGFSYNEQYF.

This clonotype appeared a few times. V and J are TRBV5-1 and TRBJ1-1; D ambiguous. Trimming cost V 0 bases and J 7 bases, with 10 bases left between them. CDR1 is SGHRS, CDR2 YFSETQ, per germline. The CDR3 consists of 13 residues. This CDR3 is CASSLASVGEAFF. The DNA of the CDR3 is TGCGCCAGCAGCTTGGCTTCCGTCGGTGAAGCTTTCTTT.

This clonotype was seen a handful of times. V is TRBV5-1 and J is TRBJ2-1, with 7 bases lining up with TRBD2. CDR3 size: 13 residues. J was trimmed by 7 bases and V by 6 bases; bases with no gene match: 7. Germline lookup yields CDR1 SGHRS and CDR2 YFSETQ. The CDR3, as DNA: TGCGCCAGCATGGCGGGAGTAGGGAATGAGCAGTTCTTC. Protein: CASMAGVGNEQFF. Looking up the rest from reference TRBV5-1 and TRBJ2-1 gives the full variable domain: KAGVTQTPRYLIKTRGQQVTLSCSPISGHRSVSWYQQTPGQGLQFLFEYFSETQRNKGNFPGRFSGRQFSNSRSEMNVSTLELGDSALYLCASMAGVGNEQFFGPGTRLTVL.

This clonotype appeared a few times. The genes are TRBV11-2 and TRBJ1-2; 12 bases agree with TRBD1. CDR1 and CDR2 from the germline V gene are SGHAT and FQNNGV. There are 16 residues in the CDR3. V gave up 5 bases and J gave up 8 bases; unmatched junction bases: 12. CDR3 DNA sequence: TGTGCCAGCAGCCCCATTTCGGGACAGGGGGCGCCGGGCTACACCTTC. It codes for CASSPISGQGAPGYTF.